The 18 T cell receptor beta chains below were found in one sample sequenced in a study of identical twins. In TCRdb, the 5' RACE reads were re-called with MiXCR into one record per CDR3 protein. The repertoire holds hundreds of thousands of distinct CDR3 sequences, with roughly 18% as singletons. These data also featured in a second study, about T cells expressing NK-cell markers.

The sequenced material came from PBMCs. The receptors come from a woman aged 18-35 years in good health.

The chain has TRBV7-2 and TRBJ2-6; either TRBD1 or TRBD2 may fit D (5 bases each). The CDR3 length is 15 residues. The V and J ends lost 5 bases and 2 bases respectively, with 10 bases between them. Per the germline V gene, CDR1 is SGHTA and CDR2 is FQGNSA. The chain's CDR3 is CASSQMGAGANVLTF. For the CDR3, the DNA is TGTGCCAGCAGCCAAATGGGGGCTGGGGCCAACGTCCTGACTTTC.

As to this clonotype: The junction departs from the called germline gene at one end, perhaps through a read error. This chain links TRBV20-1 with TRBJ2-3; D is ambiguous. This CDR3 is 13 amino acids long. From germline, CDR1 is DFQATT and CDR2 SNEGSKA (reference sequence). The CDR3, as DNA: TGCAGTGCTGGAGACATGGGGACAGATACGCAGTATTTT. Amino acid sequence: CSAGDMGTDTQYF.

This clonotype was seen a handful of times. The J gene is TRBJ2-2, the V gene TRBV12-3 or TRBV12-4; a weak D match, TRBD1 (5 bases). The CDR3 covers 15 residues. Trimming shortened V by 3 bases and J by 0 bases, and 8 bases separated the two germline ends. CDR3 nucleotide sequence: TGTGCCAGCAGTTTGCAGGGTCCGAACACCGGGGAGCTGTTTTTT. It translates to CASSLQGPNTGELFF.

This chain joins TRBV12-3 or TRBV12-4 and TRBJ1-5; D remains unclear. The CDR3 loop spans 14 amino acids. V was shortened by 5 bases and J by 4 bases, with 12 bases between the two germline ends. CDR3 DNA sequence: TGTGCCAGCAGTCCAAAAACTTCGAATCAGCCCCAGCATTTT. It translates to CASSPKTSNQPQHF.

This rearrangement joins TRBV10-3 to TRBJ2-1; 8 nucleotides match TRBD2. The CDR3 is made up of 14 amino acids. Germline V CDR1 and CDR2: ENHRY, SYGVKD. The V segment lost 11 bases and the J segment 7 bases; nucleotides outside the gene matches: 13. The CDR3 spells CAATPSGRGNEQFF. The CDR3 nucleotides read TGTGCCGCGACTCCTAGCGGGCGGGGGAATGAGCAGTTCTTC.

The CDR3 coding sequence is TGTGCCAGCAGCTCTGGATTTGGGGAGCAGTACTTC. Protein: CASSSGFGEQYF. The V and J genes are TRBV12-3 or TRBV12-4 and TRBJ2-7; D is unresolved. This CDR3 has 12 residues. Trimming cost V 6 bases and J 7 bases, with 13 bases left between them.

This clonotype came up a few times. V and J are TRBV29-1 and TRBJ2-7, with D tentatively TRBD1 (6 bases). V was cut by 1 base and J by 3 bases, with 13 bases left in between. This CDR3 region has 14 residues. Germline V gives CDR1 SQVTM, CDR2 ANQGSEA. The CDR3 DNA reads TGCAGCGTTGAAGGGGTGACAGGCTACTACGAGCAGTACTTC. Encoded protein: CSVEGVTGYYEQYF.

Notes on this clonotype: One end of the junction varies from germline; a read error may be responsible. The J gene is TRBJ2-2, the V gene TRBV12-3 or TRBV12-4; 7 nucleotides align to TRBD1. CDR3 length: 15 amino acids. The DNA of the CDR3 is TGTGCCAACAGTAAACAGGGGCTTAACCCCGGGGAGCTGTTTTTT. The encoded protein is CANSKQGLNPGELFF.

This clonotype was detected a few times. The chain couples TRBV28 to TRBJ2-1; 8 bases map to TRBD1. The germline gives CDR1 MDHEN, CDR2 SYDVKM. CDR3 length equals 15 residues. The V and J ends lost 5 bases and 9 bases, in that order; junction bases with no gene match: 12. The CDR3 protein is CASSPFRDRFLEQFF. The CDR3 DNA follows: TGTGCCAGCAGTCCTTTCCGGGACAGGTTTCTTGAGCAGTTCTTC.

The sample holds many counts of this clonotype. The chain couples TRBV12-3 or TRBV12-4 to TRBJ1-2; D not certain. V lost 4 bases to trimming and J lost 0 bases, with 9 bases between them. The CDR3 has 14 residues. CDR3 sequence (DNA): TGTGCCAGCAGTTGGAGAGCGGCTAACTATGGCTACACCTTC. Translated, it gives CASSWRAANYGYTF.

This clonotype was seen only once. Written as DNA, the CDR3 is TGCGCCAGCAGCCTGAACTCGGGGGCTTATGGCTACACCTTC. The encoded protein is CASSLNSGAYGYTF. The V and J genes are TRBV4-3 and TRBJ1-2, with TRBD1 as a possible D gene (6 bases). V lost 4 bases, J lost 5 bases, and 14 bases lay in between. The CDR3 contains 14 residues. Germline-derived CDR1 and CDR2 are LGHNA and YSLEER.

This clonotype was seen a handful of times. The chain joins TRBV12-3 or TRBV12-4 to TRBJ2-1; possibly TRBD2 for D (5 bases). V was clipped by 6 bases and J by 8 bases, with 20 bases between them. The CDR3 is 15 amino acids. CDR3 coding DNA: TGTGCCAGCAGAAATCTGGCTAGCCGAGTCTATGAGCAGTTCTTC. Encoded protein: CASRNLASRVYEQFF.

The V gene is TRBV29-1, the J gene TRBJ2-2; no reliable D call. Between the trimmed V and J ends, which lost 3 bases and 1 base, there was a span of 3 bases. The CDR3 is 12 residues long. Looked up from germline, CDR1 is SQVTM and CDR2 is ANQGSEA. CDR3 bases: TGCAGCGTTGAGCAGAACACCGGGGAGCTGTTTTTT. It translates to CSVEQNTGELFF.

In this sample, this clonotype turned up a few times. The rearrangement uses TRBV7-8 and TRBJ2-1; tentative D call: TRBD2 (7 bases). Deletions cut 6 bases from V and 5 bases from J, with 17 bases between. The CDR3 runs 15 residues. The germline V gene encodes CDR1 SGHVS and CDR2 FQNEAQ. CDR3 sequence (DNA): TGTGCCAGCAGTCAACCGGGGGGCACCCACAATGAGCAGTTCTTC. Translated: CASSQPGGTHNEQFF. Full variable domain (outside the CDR3, taken from reference TRBV7-8 and TRBJ2-1): GAGVSQSPRYKVAKRGQDVALRCDPISGHVSLFWYQQALGQGPEFLTYFQNEAQLDKSGLPSDRFFAERPEGSVSTLKIQRTQQEDSAVYLCASSQPGGTHNEQFFGPGTRLTVL.

This clonotype turned up a few times. The CDR3 region is CASRPTGYTEAFF. The DNA for the CDR3 is TGTGCCAGCAGACCGACAGGGTACACTGAAGCTTTCTTT. V usage is TRBV7-2 and J usage is TRBJ1-1; 7 nucleotides match TRBD1. This CDR3 is built from 13 residues. Trimming cost V 6 bases and J 3 bases; bases outside gene matches: 4. Germline assignment: CDR1 SGHTA and CDR2 FQGNSA.

The table lists this clonotype with many counts. In nucleotides, the CDR3 is TGTGCCAGCAGCGCGAGGGGCCAAGAGACCCAGTACTTC. Protein sequence: CASSARGQETQYF. V is TRBV9 and J is TRBJ2-5; D may correspond to TRBD1 or TRBD2 (5 bases each). Germline loops: CDR1 SGDLS, CDR2 YYNGEE. The CDR3 extends over 13 amino acids. V was trimmed by 3 bases and J by 1 base, leaving 7 bases between them. The whole variable domain, remainder taken from reference TRBV9 and TRBJ2-5, is DSGVTQTPKHLITATGQRVTLRCSPRSGDLSVYWYQQSLDQGLQFLIQYYNGEERAKGNILERFSAQQFPDLHSELNLSSLELGDSALYFCASSARGQETQYFGPGTRLLVL.

This chain uses TRBV6-1 with TRBJ2-3; D unclear. The V end lost 6 bases, the J end lost 8 bases, and 15 bases lay between the germline ends. There are 13 residues in the CDR3. Germline-derived CDR1 and CDR2 are MNHNS and SASEGT. CDR3 amino acids: CASRPTASSTQYF. CDR3 nucleotide sequence: TGTGCCAGCAGACCTACCGCCTCAAGTACGCAGTATTTT.

This clonotype was recorded only once. The chain recombines TRBV7-2 with TRBJ2-3, with 9 bases that match TRBD2. J lost 4 bases, V lost 4 bases, and 9 bases had no gene match. CDR1 is SGHTA, CDR2 FQGNSA, per germline. This CDR3 is 16 amino acids long. In DNA form, the CDR3 reads TGTGCCAGCAGCTCGCTAAGCGGGAGGACAGCAGATACGCAGTATTTT. Its translation is CASSSLSGRTADTQYF.